A single sample gave rise to the 7 T cell receptor beta chains below, sequenced in a study of blood T cell repertoires in COVID-19 (dated by TCRdb to 2018 to 2020). The library relied on the immunoSEQ multiplex PCR assay. The clones in this table, taken by TCRdb from immuneACCESS, are in-frame only. Not every clone is retained; where verified, under half of the shortfall comes from an unresolved V gene, and the cause of the rest is unknown. The sample table shows 80,000 to 100,000 clones, and approximately 90% are seen once. Clones ranked in the top ten supply 4% to 5% of the sample. Specimen: peripheral blood. The receptors were sampled from a man between 65 and 79 years old with acute or convalescent COVID-19.

J is TRBJ1-5 and V is TRBV2; D is possibly TRBD1 (5 bases). The V gene's germline CDR1 is SNHLY and CDR2 FYNNEI. V was pared by 4 bases and J by 3 bases, with 13 bases between. The CDR3 covers 15 residues. The CDR3 sequence: CASSGGGLTNQPQHF. CDR3 DNA: TGTGCCAGCAGTGGGGGGGGACTTACCAATCAGCCCCAGCATTTT.

This clone was picked up one time. The chain is built from TRBV7-3 and TRBJ2-1, with 7 bases aligning to TRBD1. V dropped 5 bases and J dropped 4; count of bases not matched to a gene: 5. Germline loops: CDR1 SGHTA, CDR2 FQGTGA. The CDR3 has 14 amino acids. CDR3 sequence: CASSPLDRYNEQFF. As DNA, the CDR3 is TGTGCCAGCAGCCCCTTGGACAGGTACAATGAGCAGTTCTTC.

The genes are TRBV7-8 and TRBJ1-1; perhaps TRBD1 as D (6 bases). This CDR3 comprises 15 residues. V lost 1 base and J lost 0, with 9 bases in between. The germline V gene encodes CDR1 SGHVS and CDR2 FQNEAQ. Here the CDR3 reads CASSLDDRMNTEAFF. The CDR3 DNA follows: TGTGCCAGCAGCTTAGACGACAGGATGAACACTGAAGCTTTCTTT. The full variable domain, rest sourced from reference TRBV7-8 and TRBJ1-1, is GAGVSQSPRYKVAKRGQDVALRCDPISGHVSLFWYQQALGQGPEFLTYFQNEAQLDKSGLPSDRFFAERPEGSVSTLKIQRTQQEDSAVYLCASSLDDRMNTEAFFGQGTRLTVV.

The chain recombines TRBV14 with TRBJ2-1; 12 bases map to TRBD2. V shed 5 bases, J shed 7 bases, and the junction held 12 bases outside the gene matches. The germline CDR1 and CDR2 sequences are SGHDN and FVKESK. The CDR3 has 17 amino acids. CDR3 sequence reads: CASSGQTSGGPRNEQFF. As DNA, the CDR3 is TGTGCCAGCAGCGGCCAGACTAGCGGGGGACCGAGGAATGAGCAGTTCTTC.

For the CDR3, the DNA is TGTGCCAGCAGTGAAGAGGCAGGGGGCAGGGCTGGGGCCAACGTCCTGACTTTC. Its protein is CASSEEAGGRAGANVLTF. This chain connects TRBV6-1 to TRBJ2-6; 8 bases line up with TRBD1. The CDR3 is 18 amino acids. Germline lookup yields CDR1 MNHNS and CDR2 SASEGT. V shed 1 base and J 2 bases; nucleotides not matched to a gene: 7.

The rearrangement links TRBV25-1 to TRBJ2-7; weak D call: TRBD2 (6 bases). V was pared by 9 bases and J by 2 bases, with 20 bases between. CDR1 and CDR2 from the germline V gene are MGHDK and SYGVNS. The CDR3 extends over 15 amino acids. CDR3 amino acids: CAREWNGTPTYEQYV. CDR3 coding DNA: TGTGCCAGAGAATGGAACGGGACTCCTACCTACGAGCAGTACGTC.

This clone was detected only once. V is TRBV5-1 and J is TRBJ1-3; tentatively, D is TRBD1 (6 bases). Germline CDR1 is SGHRS and CDR2 is YFSETQ. V lost 4 bases and J lost 4, with 15 bases in between. The CDR3 spans 15 residues. The chain's CDR3 is CASSPAPTGGNTIYF. CDR3 sequence (DNA): TGCGCCAGCAGCCCGGCCCCGACAGGCGGAAACACCATATATTTT.